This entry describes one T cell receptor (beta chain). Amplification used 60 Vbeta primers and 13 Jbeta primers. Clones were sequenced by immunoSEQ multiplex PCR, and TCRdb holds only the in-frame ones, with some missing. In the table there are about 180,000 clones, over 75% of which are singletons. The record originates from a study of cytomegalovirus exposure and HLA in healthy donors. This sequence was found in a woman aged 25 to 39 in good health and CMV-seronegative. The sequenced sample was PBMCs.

This CDR3 reads CASTTSGTSTDTQYF. The CDR3 DNA reads TGCGCCAGCACCACCAGCGGAACTAGCACAGATACGCAGTATTTT. V is TRBV5-1 and J is TRBJ2-3, with D possibly matching TRBD2 (5 bases). V was shortened by 6 bases and J by 0 bases, with 14 bases between the two germline ends. This CDR3 has 15 amino acids. CDR1 and CDR2 (germline): SGHRS, YFSETQ.